The sequence of this T cell receptor (beta chain) was determined in a study of blood T cell repertoires in COVID-19. Study in general: Samples taken during acute and convalescent COVID-19 were collected in the United States, Italy and Spain. PBMCs, B-cell-depleted T cells, or T cells provided the cDNA or gDNA that made up the material.

The authors' processing: Nucleated cell counts were estimated from reference gene primer amplification. Clones were read by immunoSEQ multiplex PCR, and TCRdb kept only the in-frame ones, dropping some. The V and J calls and clone size were taken over from that table, and D and trimming were inferred from the DNA. This table holds approximately 210,000 clones, roughly 85% found once. V was clipped by 4 bases and J by 1 base; unmatched bases: 6. The CDR3 length is 17 residues. CDR1 and CDR2 from the germline V gene are LNHDA and SQIVND (reference sequence). This TCR came from a woman between 40 and 50 years old with active or convalescent COVID-19. The rearrangement uses TRBV19 and TRBJ2-2, with 10 bases that match TRBD1. Material: peripheral blood. CDR3 DNA sequence: TGTGCCAGTAGTAGACGGACAGGGGGATTGAACACCGGGGAGCTGTTTTTT. Translating it yields CASSRRTGGLNTGELFF. The complete variable domain, with remaining parts taken from reference TRBV19 and TRBJ2-2, reads DGGITQSPKYLFRKEGQNVTLSCEQNLNHDAMYWYRQDPGQGLRLIYYSQIVNDFQKGDIAEGYSVSREKKESFPLTVTSAQKNPTAFYLCASSRRTGGLNTGELFFGEGSRLTVL.